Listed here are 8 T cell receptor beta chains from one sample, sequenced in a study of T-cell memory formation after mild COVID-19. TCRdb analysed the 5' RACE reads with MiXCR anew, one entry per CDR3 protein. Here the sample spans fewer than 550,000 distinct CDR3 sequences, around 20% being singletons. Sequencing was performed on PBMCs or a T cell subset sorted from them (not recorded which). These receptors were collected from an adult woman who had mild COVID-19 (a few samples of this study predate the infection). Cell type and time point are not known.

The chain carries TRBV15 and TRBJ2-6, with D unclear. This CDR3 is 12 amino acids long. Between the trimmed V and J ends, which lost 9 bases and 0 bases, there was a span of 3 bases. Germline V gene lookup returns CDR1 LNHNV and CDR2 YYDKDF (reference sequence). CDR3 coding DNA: TGTGCCACTCACTCTGGGGCCAACGTCCTGACTTTC. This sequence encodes CATHSGANVLTF.

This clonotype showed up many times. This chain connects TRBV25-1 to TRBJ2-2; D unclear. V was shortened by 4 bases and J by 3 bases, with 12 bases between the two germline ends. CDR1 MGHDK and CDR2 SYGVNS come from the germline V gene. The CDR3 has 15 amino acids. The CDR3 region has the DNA TGTGCCAGCAGTGGATCCTGGACGGACACCGGGGAGCTGTTTTTT. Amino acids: CASSGSWTDTGELFF. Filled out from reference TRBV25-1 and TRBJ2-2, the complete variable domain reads EADIYQTPRYLVIGTGKKITLECSQTMGHDKMYWYQQDPGMELHLIHYSYGVNSTEKGDLSSESTVSRIRTEHFPLTLESARPSHTSQYLCASSGSWTDTGELFFGEGSRLTVL.

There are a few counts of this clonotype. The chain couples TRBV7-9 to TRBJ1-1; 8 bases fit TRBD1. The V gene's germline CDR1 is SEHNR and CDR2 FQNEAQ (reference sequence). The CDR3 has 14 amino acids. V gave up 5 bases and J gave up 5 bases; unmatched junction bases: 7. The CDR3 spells CASSPGQARTEAFF. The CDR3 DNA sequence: TGTGCCAGCAGCCCGGGACAGGCGAGGACTGAAGCTTTCTTT.

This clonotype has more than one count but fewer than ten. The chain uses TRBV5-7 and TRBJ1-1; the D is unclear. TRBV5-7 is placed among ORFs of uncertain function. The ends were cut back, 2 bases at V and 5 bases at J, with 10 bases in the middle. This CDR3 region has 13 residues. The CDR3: CASSFDEYTEAFF. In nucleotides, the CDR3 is TGTGCCAGCAGCTTCGATGAATATACTGAAGCTTTCTTT.

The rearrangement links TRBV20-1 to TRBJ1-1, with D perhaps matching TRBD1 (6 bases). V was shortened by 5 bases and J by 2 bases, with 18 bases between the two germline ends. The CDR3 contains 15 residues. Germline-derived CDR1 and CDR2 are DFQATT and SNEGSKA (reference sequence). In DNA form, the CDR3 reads TGCAGTGCTCCCCGCAGGGGCCGGGTTAACACTGAAGCTTTCTTT. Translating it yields CSAPRRGRVNTEAFF.

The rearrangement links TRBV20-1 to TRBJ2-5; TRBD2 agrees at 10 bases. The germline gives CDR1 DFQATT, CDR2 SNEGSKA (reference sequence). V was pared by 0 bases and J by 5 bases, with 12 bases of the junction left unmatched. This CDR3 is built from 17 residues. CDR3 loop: CSARDKWTSGDRETQYF. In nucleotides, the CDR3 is TGCAGTGCTAGAGATAAGTGGACTAGCGGTGATCGGGAGACCCAGTACTTC.

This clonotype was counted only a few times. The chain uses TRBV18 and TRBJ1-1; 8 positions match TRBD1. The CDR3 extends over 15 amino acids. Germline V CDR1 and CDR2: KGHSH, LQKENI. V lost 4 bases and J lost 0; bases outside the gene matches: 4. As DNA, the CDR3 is TGTGCCAGCTCACTACTACAGGGGGTGAACACTGAAGCTTTCTTT. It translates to CASSLLQGVNTEAFF.

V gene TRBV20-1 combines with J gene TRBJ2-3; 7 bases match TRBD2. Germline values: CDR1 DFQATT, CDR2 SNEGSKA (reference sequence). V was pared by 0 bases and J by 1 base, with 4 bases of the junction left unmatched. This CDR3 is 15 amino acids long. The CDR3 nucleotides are TGCAGTGCTAGAGATTACCTAGCGGGCACAGATACGCAGTATTTT. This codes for CSARDYLAGTDTQYF.